The 29 T cell receptor beta chains below all came from one sample that was sequenced in a study of blood T cell dynamics during melanoma immunotherapy (dated by TCRdb to the early 2020s). Libraries came from the immunoSEQ multiplex PCR assay. This is the immuneACCESS table as TCRdb keeps it, with only in-frame sequences that have V and J called. A part of the clones is gone; compared with another copy, unresolved V genes explain less than half, and the rest is unexplained. The sample table records 8,500 to 11,000 clones; about 85% of these occur just once. More than 4% of the sample lies in the top ten. Explained via the paper, the time point label denotes: week 3, after first cycle of checkpoint inhibitor. The sequencing here drew on blood, taken from a patient treated with checkpoint blockade. Source of these receptors: a human donor with melanoma.

This chain links TRBV5-1 with TRBJ2-7, with 10 bases fitting TRBD2. The V gene end was trimmed by 6 bases and the J gene end by 0 bases; junction bases not matched to a gene: 18. Germline CDR1 SGHRS, CDR2 YFSETQ. This CDR3 has 19 amino acids. CDR3 bases: TGCGCCAGCAAGGATCGGGCTAGCGGGAGCCGCTGGAGCTCCTACGAGCAGTACTTC. Amino acids: CASKDRASGSRWSSYEQYF. The variable domain in full, with the rest retrieved from reference TRBV5-1 and TRBJ2-7, is KAGVTQTPRYLIKTRGQQVTLSCSPISGHRSVSWYQQTPGQGLQFLFEYFSETQRNKGNFPGRFSGRQFSNSRSEMNVSTLELGDSALYLCASKDRASGSRWSSYEQYFGPGTRLTVT.

This clone has only a few counts. CDR3 residues: CASSAGQGEPQHF. The CDR3 DNA follows: TGTGCCAGCAGCGCGGGACAGGGTGAGCCCCAGCATTTT. The rearrangement uses TRBV11-2 and TRBJ1-5; 9 bases are a match to TRBD1. The germline V gene encodes CDR1 SGHAT and CDR2 FQNNGV. The CDR3 extends over 13 amino acids. The V segment lost 5 bases and the J segment 8 bases; nucleotides outside the gene matches: 4.

The chain recombines TRBV7-8 with TRBJ2-5, with TRBD1 matching over 7 bases. Germline-derived CDR1 and CDR2 are SGHVS and FQNEAQ. There are 14 residues in the CDR3. V lost 3 bases, J lost 5 bases, and 6 bases stayed unmatched. CDR3 bases: TGTGCCAGCAGCTTGGGTACAGGGGAGGAGACCCAGTACTTC. The encoded protein is CASSLGTGEETQYF.

Notes on this clone: An end of the junction differs from the germline gene, which may be a read error. This chain joins TRBV7-7 and TRBJ2-1; 11 nucleotides match TRBD2. The CDR3 runs 16 residues. Germline CDR1 is SSHAT and CDR2 is FNYEAQ (reference sequence). The chain's CDR3 is CASSLVAGGPGNEQFF. The CDR3 DNA reads as TGTGCTAGCAGCTTAGTAGCGGGAGGGCCAGGCAATGAGCAGTTCTTC.

This chain uses TRBV19 with TRBJ1-4; 7 bases line up with TRBD1. The ends lost 7 bases at V and 8 bases at J; junction bases unmatched: 7. The V gene's germline CDR1 is LNHDA and CDR2 SQIVND (reference sequence). The CDR3 extends over 13 amino acids. CDR3 residues: CASKRQGGEKLFF. CDR3 nucleotides: TGTGCCAGTAAAAGACAGGGTGGCGAAAAACTGTTTTTT.

The rearrangement uses TRBV2 and TRBJ1-2, with 8 nucleotides matching TRBD1. The length of the CDR3 is 14 residues. Trimming cost V 7 bases and J 4 bases; bases outside gene matches: 8. CDR1 is SNHLY and CDR2 is FYNNEI in the germline V gene. The DNA of the CDR3 is TGTGCCAGCAACCCAAGGGGGACAGGCTATGGCTACACCTTC. Encoded protein: CASNPRGTGYGYTF.

The chain links TRBV27 to TRBJ2-7; either TRBD1 or TRBD2 may fit D (5 bases each). V lost 6 bases to trimming and J lost 1 base, with 13 bases between them. This CDR3 contains 14 residues. CDR1 and CDR2 (germline): MNHEY, SMNVEV (reference sequence). The CDR3 here is CASSLRGPSYEQYF. The CDR3 DNA reads TGTGCCAGCAGCCTCCGGGGCCCATCCTACGAGCAGTACTTC.

The chain joins TRBV7-9 to TRBJ2-1, with 11 positions matching TRBD2. J gave up 6 bases and V 5 bases, and 6 bases lay outside the gene matches. Germline V gives CDR1 SEHNR, CDR2 FQNEAQ (reference sequence). The CDR3 runs 15 residues. CDR3 coding DNA: TGTGCCAGCAGCCAGGGACTAGCGGTTATCAATGAGCAGTTCTTC. Protein sequence: CASSQGLAVINEQFF.

This sequence joins TRBV7-2 and TRBJ2-2, with D perhaps being TRBD1 or TRBD2 (6 bases each). Trimming took off 1 base at V and 5 bases at J, with 11 bases between the two ends. CDR3 length: 15 amino acids. Germline assignment: CDR1 SGHTA and CDR2 FQGNSA. The CDR3 loop reads CASSLVGGRTGELFF. DNA of the CDR3: TGTGCCAGCAGCTTAGTAGGGGGGCGTACCGGGGAGCTGTTTTTT. The full variable domain, its missing parts supplied by reference TRBV7-2 and TRBJ2-2, is GAGVSQSPSNKVTEKGKDVELRCDPISGHTALYWYRQSLGQGLEFLIYFQGNSAPDKSGLPSDRFSAERTGGSVSTLTIQRTQQEDSAVYLCASSLVGGRTGELFFGEGSRLTVL.

The chain is built from TRBV9 and TRBJ2-1; TRBD1 is a possible D gene (6 bases). Trimming took off 4 bases at V and 15 bases at J, with 26 bases between the two ends. The CDR3 extends over 15 amino acids. The germline V gene has CDR1 SGDLS and CDR2 YYNGEE. The CDR3 DNA follows: TGTGCCAGCAGCCCGAATACCGGGACAAACTCTCAGCGGTTCTTC. Amino acid sequence: CASSPNTGTNSQRFF.

J is TRBJ2-2 and V is TRBV7-8; TRBD1 is a possible D gene (6 bases). V was trimmed by 4 bases and J by 6 bases, leaving 21 bases between them. Germline values: CDR1 SGHVS, CDR2 FQNEAQ. This CDR3 comprises 17 residues. CDR3 coding DNA: TGTGCCAGCAGCTCAACAAACAGGGTCGGGGTGGCCGGGGAGCTGTTTTTT. This sequence encodes CASSSTNRVGVAGELFF.

The CDR3 region has the DNA TGTGCCAGCAGCGTATCCTGGGCCTCTGGGGCCAACGTCCTGACTTTC. Its translation is CASSVSWASGANVLTF. This chain uses TRBV9 with TRBJ2-6; D unclear. Germline CDR1 and CDR2: SGDLS and YYNGEE. The CDR3 extends over 16 amino acids. Trimming left V 1 base short and J 0 bases short, with 8 bases between.

The genes are TRBV6-1 and TRBJ1-3; perhaps TRBD1 as D (6 bases). Germline V lookup: CDR1 MNHNS, CDR2 SASEGT. V shed 5 bases and J shed 3 bases, with 11 bases lying between them. The CDR3 covers 14 residues. The CDR3 bases are TGTGCCAGCAGTAAAAGGACAGTTGGAAACACCATATATTTT. Translation: CASSKRTVGNTIYF.

V is TRBV5-1 and J is TRBJ2-1; D possibly corresponds to TRBD2 (6 bases). The CDR3 has 12 residues. Germline CDR1 and CDR2: SGHRS and YFSETQ. Trimming cost V 4 bases and J 7 bases, with 9 bases left between them. The CDR3 here is CASSGTLNEQFF. The CDR3 nucleotides are TGCGCCAGCAGCGGGACTTTAAATGAGCAGTTCTTC.

This chain joins TRBV28 and TRBJ1-5; perhaps TRBD1 as D (6 bases). Germline CDR1 is MDHEN and CDR2 is SYDVKM. This CDR3 is built from 14 residues. Trimming removed 5 bases at V and 1 base at J, with 9 bases between. CDR3 region: CASSRGGSNQPQHF. Here the CDR3 DNA reads TGTGCCAGCAGTCGAGGGGGAAGCAATCAGCCCCAGCATTTT.

The V gene is TRBV15, the J gene TRBJ2-7, with TRBD1 matching 8 bases. V shed 0 bases, J shed 1 base, and the junction held 5 bases outside the gene matches. The length of the CDR3 is 16 residues. The germline CDR1 and CDR2 sequences are LNHNV and YYDKDF (reference sequence). The chain's CDR3 is CATSRDIGDRSYEQYF. The CDR3 region has the DNA TGTGCCACCAGCAGAGATATCGGGGACAGGTCCTACGAGCAGTACTTC.

This sequence joins TRBV28 and TRBJ2-7; D might be TRBD2 (6 bases). The V and J ends lost 2 bases and 5 bases respectively, with 7 bases between them. CDR1 and CDR2 from the germline V gene are MDHEN and SYDVKM. The CDR3 is made up of 12 amino acids. The CDR3 here is CASSLRGNEQYF. CDR3 DNA: TGTGCCAGCAGTTTACGGGGGAACGAGCAGTACTTC.

V gene TRBV7-9 combines with J gene TRBJ1-4, with a tentative D call TRBD1 (6 bases). Germline CDR1 and CDR2: SEHNR and FQNEAQ (reference sequence). V was trimmed by 5 bases and J by 14 bases, leaving 21 bases between them. This CDR3 is built from 14 residues. CDR3: CASSDIRGSDGLFF. The CDR3 bases are TGTGCCAGCAGCGATATTAGGGGGAGCGACGGGCTGTTTTTT.

The chain joins TRBV6-5 to TRBJ2-6; possible D gene TRBD1, 5 bases. Germline values: CDR1 MNHEY, CDR2 SVGAGI. The CDR3 contains 14 residues. The V and J ends lost 8 bases and 0 bases respectively, with 8 bases between them. The CDR3, as DNA: TGTGCCAGCGGAAGGGGCTCTGGGGCCAACGTCCTGACTTTC. Its protein is CASGRGSGANVLTF.

The DNA for the CDR3 is TGCGCCAGCAGCTTCCTTCAGAAGGGGGCCTACGAGCAGTACTTC. It codes for CASSFLQKGAYEQYF. The genes are TRBV5-1 and TRBJ2-7, with D possibly matching TRBD1 (6 bases). Germline V gene sequence: CDR1 SGHRS, CDR2 YFSETQ. This CDR3 region has 15 residues. The ends were cut back, 2 bases at V and 2 bases at J, with 14 bases in the middle.

The J gene is TRBJ2-7, the V gene TRBV19, with a weak D call TRBD2 (5 bases). Trimming took 5 bases from V and 2 from J, leaving 10 bases between them. This CDR3 is built from 13 residues. Germline V gene sequence: CDR1 LNHDA, CDR2 SQIVND (reference sequence). As DNA, the CDR3 is TGTGCCAGTAGTCCAGGCGGGCCCTACGAGCAGTACTTC. Translating gives CASSPGGPYEQYF. Combining the CDR3 with reference TRBV19 and TRBJ2-7 gives the whole variable domain DGGITQSPKYLFRKEGQNVTLSCEQNLNHDAMYWYRQDPGQGLRLIYYSQIVNDFQKGDIAEGYSVSREKKESFPLTVTSAQKNPTAFYLCASSPGGPYEQYFGPGTRLTVT.

The J gene is TRBJ2-5, the V gene TRBV6-6; TRBD2 matches 7 bases. This CDR3 comprises 15 residues. In germline, CDR1 is MNHNY, CDR2 SVGAGI (reference sequence). J gave up 5 bases and V 6 bases, and 12 bases lay outside the gene matches. CDR3 sequence: CASRDPTREAETQYF. The CDR3 DNA reads as TGTGCCAGCAGAGATCCGACACGGGAGGCGGAGACCCAGTACTTC.

The chain joins TRBV7-8 to TRBJ2-5; 9 bases fit TRBD2. Germline CDR1 reads SGHVS; CDR2 reads FQNEAQ. Trimming at V came to 2 bases and at J to 7 bases, leaving 14 bases not matched to a gene. CDR3 length: 17 amino acids. CDR3 bases: TGTGCCAGCAGCTTAAGGGCTAGCGGGAAATTGGGGGGGACCCAGTACTTC. Residues: CASSLRASGKLGGTQYF.

This chain uses TRBV18 with TRBJ2-3; 10 bases map to TRBD2. The J segment lost 5 bases and the V segment lost 0 bases, leaving 2 bases of the junction unmatched. There are 15 residues in the CDR3. Germline assignment: CDR1 KGHSH and CDR2 LQKENI. Here the CDR3 DNA reads TGTGCCAGCTCACCACCGGGACTAGCGAGAGATACGCAGTATTTT. Translated, it gives CASSPPGLARDTQYF.

The chain carries TRBV2 and TRBJ2-3; 12 bases line up with TRBD1. This CDR3 comprises 13 residues. Germline-derived CDR1 and CDR2 are SNHLY and FYNNEI. V lost 6 bases to trimming and J lost 7 bases; unmatched junction nucleotides: 2. CDR3 in amino acids: CASRGQGANTQYF. As DNA, the CDR3 is TGTGCCAGCAGGGGACAGGGGGCAAATACGCAGTATTTT.

The rearrangement links TRBV5-1 to TRBJ1-4; 9 positions match TRBD1. Trimming cost V 0 bases and J 4 bases; bases outside gene matches: 4. The length of the CDR3 is 16 residues. Per the germline V gene, CDR1 is SGHRS and CDR2 is YFSETQ. The CDR3 here is CASSLGGTGHNEKLFF. CDR3 DNA sequence: TGCGCCAGCAGCTTGGGGGGGACAGGGCATAATGAAAAACTGTTTTTT.

The chain carries TRBV6-1 and TRBJ1-3, with D unclear. CDR1 is MNHNS, CDR2 SASEGT, per germline. The CDR3 extends over 16 amino acids. The V and J ends lost 3 bases and 0 bases respectively, with 12 bases between them. The CDR3 reads CASSDPPRSSGNTIYF. CDR3 nucleotides: TGTGCCAGCAGTGACCCTCCCCGGAGCTCTGGAAACACCATATATTTT.

This chain links TRBV28 with TRBJ1-2; possibly TRBD1 for D (6 bases). Trimming cost V 7 bases and J 4 bases, with 16 bases left between them. The CDR3 has 14 amino acids. Per germline, CDR1 MDHEN and CDR2 SYDVKM. CDR3 loop: CASKSGGTTYGYTF. The CDR3, as DNA: TGTGCCAGCAAATCGGGCGGGACAACCTATGGCTACACCTTC.

The rearrangement links TRBV15 to TRBJ2-7; 10 nucleotides line up with TRBD2. The germline CDR1 and CDR2 sequences are LNHNV and YYDKDF (reference sequence). J gave up 4 bases and V 0 bases, and 6 bases lay outside the gene matches. The CDR3 runs 16 residues. The CDR3 here is CATSRDITSGTYEQYF. The CDR3 DNA follows: TGTGCCACCAGCAGAGATATTACTAGCGGGACGTACGAGCAGTACTTC.